What follows is one T cell receptor beta chain and its context. The data derive from a study of blood T cell repertoires in COVID-19. Some clones are missing from TCRdb's copy, which holds only in-frame ones; the method was immunoSEQ multiplex PCR. The sample has 180,000 or so clones, 76% seen once; the top ten hold roughly 9.4%. The V end lost 6 bases, the J end lost 6 bases, and 12 bases lay between the germline ends. CDR3 length equals 13 residues. The chain recombines TRBV12-3 or TRBV12-4 with TRBJ2-1; D is possibly TRBD1 (5 bases). The sample comprised peripheral blood. This receptor was taken from a woman between 50 and 59 years old with active or convalescent COVID-19. CDR3 amino acids: CASRKGAVNEQFF. The CDR3 nucleotides read TGTGCCAGCAGGAAAGGGGCAGTCAATGAGCAGTTCTTC.